The 16 T cell receptor beta chains in this list originate from one sample, sequenced in a study of cytomegalovirus exposure and HLA in healthy donors. Primers: 60 Vbeta forward and 13 Jbeta reverse. Sequencing was performed with immunoSEQ multiplex PCR; in TCRdb, only in-frame clones are kept and a portion is missing. The sample has some 140,000 clones; approximately 80% are singletons. Sequencing was performed on PBMCs. The receptors originated from a man aged 30 to 39 in good health and CMV-seronegative.

The chain couples TRBV5-1 to TRBJ2-5; no clear D. In germline, CDR1 is SGHRS, CDR2 YFSETQ. This CDR3 region has 16 residues. Trimming removed 0 bases at V and 5 bases at J, with 17 bases between. As DNA, the CDR3 is TGCGCCAGCAGCTTGGGCCTGAACACCGTCATGGAGACCCAGTACTTC. Residues: CASSLGLNTVMETQYF.

CDR3 region: CASSFGENTEAFF. CDR3 sequence (DNA): TGTGCCAGCTCGTTCGGGGAGAACACTGAAGCTTTCTTT. V gene TRBV18 combines with J gene TRBJ1-1; no definite D call. With 6 bases removed from V and 1 base from J, the gap between germline ends came to 9 bases. This CDR3 spans 13 amino acids. The germline V gene has CDR1 KGHSH and CDR2 LQKENI.

The chain couples TRBV11-2 to TRBJ1-4; possibly TRBD1 for D (5 bases). Deletions cut 1 base from V and 0 bases from J, with 9 bases between. Germline values: CDR1 SGHAT, CDR2 FQNNGV. This CDR3 region has 16 residues. CDR3: CASSLGQPATNEKLFF. In DNA form, the CDR3 reads TGTGCCAGCAGCTTAGGACAGCCTGCAACTAATGAAAAACTGTTTTTT. The variable domain in full, completed from reference TRBV11-2 and TRBJ1-4, reads EAGVAQSPRYKIIEKRQSVAFWCNPISGHATLYWYQQILGQGPKLLIQFQNNGVVDDSQLPKDRFSAERLKGVDSTLKIQPAKLEDSAVYLCASSLGQPATNEKLFFGSGTQLSVL.

The chain links TRBV5-1 to TRBJ2-7, with 8 bases matching TRBD1. The CDR3 covers 12 residues. Germline V gene data show CDR1 as SGHRS and CDR2 as YFSETQ. Trimming removed 5 bases from V and 2 bases from J; junction bases left unmatched: 0. DNA of the CDR3: TGCGCCAGCAGGGACAGGGCCTACGAGCAGTACTTC. Its protein product is CASRDRAYEQYF.

This rearrangement joins TRBV30 to TRBJ2-6, with D unclear. V was clipped by 5 bases and J by 0 bases, with 5 bases between them. Per the germline V gene, CDR1 is GTSNPN and CDR2 is SVGIG (reference sequence). This CDR3 region has 13 residues. CDR3: CAWRYSGANVLTF. CDR3 nucleotides: TGTGCCTGGCGGTACTCTGGGGCCAACGTCCTGACTTTC.

The chain is built from TRBV23-1 and TRBJ2-5, with 7 nucleotides matching TRBD1. With the DNA end fitting TRBJ2-7 better, the J assignment may be wrong. Being an ORF, TRBV23-1 has a function that is uncertain. The CDR3 is 12 residues long. CDR3 sequence reads: CASSPQGPEQYF. The CDR3 DNA follows: TGCGCCAGCAGTCCACAGGGGCCCGAGCAGTACTTC.

V usage is TRBV27 and J usage is TRBJ1-1; the D is unclear. The CDR3 contains 12 residues. V lost 4 bases and J 11 bases, leaving 14 bases between the germline ends. Per the germline V gene, CDR1 is MNHEY and CDR2 is SMNVEV (reference sequence). The CDR3 loop reads CASSSSGWEAFF. Here the CDR3 DNA reads TGTGCCAGCAGTTCGAGTGGGTGGGAGGCTTTCTTT.

This chain links TRBV14 with TRBJ1-4, with TRBD1 matching over 7 bases. V lost 5 bases to trimming and J lost 2 bases; unmatched junction nucleotides: 2. The CDR3 has 14 residues. From germline, CDR1 is SGHDN and CDR2 FVKESK. DNA for the CDR3: TGTGCCAGCAGCTCGGGACAGACTAATGAAAAACTGTTTTTT. Translated, it gives CASSSGQTNEKLFF.

The genes are TRBV2 and TRBJ2-3; D possibly corresponds to TRBD2 (5 bases). V dropped 8 bases and J dropped 0 bases, with 15 bases sitting between them. Germline CDR1 SNHLY, CDR2 FYNNEI. The CDR3 is 15 residues long. CDR3 region: CASAKEGISTDTQYF. CDR3 in DNA: TGTGCCAGCGCAAAAGAGGGAATTAGCACAGATACGCAGTATTTT.

The J gene is TRBJ1-2, the V gene TRBV28; possibly TRBD1 for D (6 bases). Germline V gene data show CDR1 as MDHEN and CDR2 as SYDVKM. The V gene lost 4 bases and the J gene lost 6 bases, with 15 bases spanning the gap. The CDR3 loop spans 14 amino acids. The CDR3 sequence is CASSSPGQSDGYTF. For the CDR3, the DNA is TGTGCCAGCAGTTCTCCTGGACAGTCGGATGGCTACACCTTC.

Regarding this clone: The sample has other DNA sequences that encode this CDR3 too. The chain is built from TRBV5-1 and TRBJ2-3; 8 nucleotides agree with TRBD2. Germline V gene lookup returns CDR1 SGHRS and CDR2 YFSETQ. V gave up 0 bases and J gave up 6 bases; unmatched junction bases: 6. CDR3 length: 15 amino acids. CDR3 region: CASSLGTSYTDTQYF. For the CDR3, the DNA is TGCGCCAGCAGCTTGGGGACTAGCTACACGGATACGCAGTATTTT.

This clone appeared a single time. The chain combines TRBV11-1 with TRBJ1-2, with TRBD1 matching over 8 bases. CDR1 SGHAT and CDR2 FQDESV come from the germline V gene (reference sequence). This CDR3 has 18 residues. V lost 5 bases and J lost 6; bases outside the gene matches: 20. The CDR3 reads CASSPDRAGGGSIDGYTF. In DNA form, the CDR3 reads TGTGCCAGCAGCCCAGACCGGGCAGGGGGCGGAAGTATTGATGGCTACACCTTC.

This chain uses TRBV30 with TRBJ2-1, with 8 bases aligning to TRBD2. This CDR3 has 17 residues. Trimming at V came to 1 base and at J to 0 bases, leaving 8 bases not matched to a gene. Germline CDR1 is GTSNPN and CDR2 is SVGIG (reference sequence). In DNA form, the CDR3 reads TGTGCCTGGAGTGGTGGGGGCGGGGGGAGCTCCTACAATGAGCAGTTCTTC. The encoded protein is CAWSGGGGGSSYNEQFF. The whole variable domain, remainder taken from reference TRBV30 and TRBJ2-1, is SQTIHQWPATLVQPVGSPLSLECTVEGTSNPNLYWYRQAAGRGLQLLFYSVGIGQISSEVPQNLSASRPQDRQFILSSKKLLLSDSGFYLCAWSGGGGGSSYNEQFFGPGTRLTVL.

This rearrangement joins TRBV20-1 to TRBJ1-1, with TRBD1 identical over 7 bases. The CDR3 sequence is 11 residues long. V was pared by 5 bases and J by 11 bases, with 8 bases of the junction left unmatched. CDR1 is DFQATT, CDR2 SNEGSKA, per germline (reference sequence). The CDR3 DNA is TGCAGTGCTGATCAGGGGGGCTTGGCTTTCTTT. It codes for CSADQGGLAFF.

The rearrangement joins TRBV25-1 to TRBJ2-1; D perhaps matches TRBD1 (5 bases). Between the trimmed V and J ends, which lost 0 bases and 4 bases, there was a span of 16 bases. CDR1 is MGHDK and CDR2 is SYGVNS in the germline V gene. The CDR3 extends over 17 amino acids. This CDR3 reads CASSEYGAALGYNEQFF. CDR3 nucleotide sequence: TGTGCCAGCAGTGAATATGGGGCTGCCTTAGGGTACAATGAGCAGTTCTTC.

J is TRBJ1-2 and V is TRBV5-4; D is unresolved. CDR3 size: 15 residues. The V end was cut by 0 bases, the J end by 0 bases, with 9 bases between. Germline V gene lookup returns CDR1 SGHNT and CDR2 YYREEE (reference sequence). The CDR3 nucleotides read TGTGCCAGCAGCTTGGGAGGGCCCGCTAACTATGGCTACACCTTC. Its translation: CASSLGGPANYGYTF.